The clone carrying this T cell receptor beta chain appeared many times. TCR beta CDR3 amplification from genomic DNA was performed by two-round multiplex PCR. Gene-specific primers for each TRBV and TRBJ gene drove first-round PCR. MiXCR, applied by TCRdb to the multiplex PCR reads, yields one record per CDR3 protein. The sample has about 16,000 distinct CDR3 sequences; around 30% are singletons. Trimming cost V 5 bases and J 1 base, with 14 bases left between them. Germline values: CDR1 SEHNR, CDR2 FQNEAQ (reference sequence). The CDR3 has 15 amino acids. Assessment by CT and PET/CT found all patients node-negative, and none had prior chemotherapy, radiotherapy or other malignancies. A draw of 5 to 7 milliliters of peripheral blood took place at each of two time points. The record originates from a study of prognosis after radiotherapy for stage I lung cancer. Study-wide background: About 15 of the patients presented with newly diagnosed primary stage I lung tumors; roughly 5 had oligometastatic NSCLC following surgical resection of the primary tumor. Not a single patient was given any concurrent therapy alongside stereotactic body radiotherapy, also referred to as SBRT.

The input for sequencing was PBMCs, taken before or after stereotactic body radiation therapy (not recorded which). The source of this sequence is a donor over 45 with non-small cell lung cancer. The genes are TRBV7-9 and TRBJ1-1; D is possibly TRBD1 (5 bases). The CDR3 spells CASSPPQGSNTEAFF. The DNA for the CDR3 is TGTGCCAGCAGCCCCCCTCAGGGATCGAACACTGAAGCTTTCTTT.